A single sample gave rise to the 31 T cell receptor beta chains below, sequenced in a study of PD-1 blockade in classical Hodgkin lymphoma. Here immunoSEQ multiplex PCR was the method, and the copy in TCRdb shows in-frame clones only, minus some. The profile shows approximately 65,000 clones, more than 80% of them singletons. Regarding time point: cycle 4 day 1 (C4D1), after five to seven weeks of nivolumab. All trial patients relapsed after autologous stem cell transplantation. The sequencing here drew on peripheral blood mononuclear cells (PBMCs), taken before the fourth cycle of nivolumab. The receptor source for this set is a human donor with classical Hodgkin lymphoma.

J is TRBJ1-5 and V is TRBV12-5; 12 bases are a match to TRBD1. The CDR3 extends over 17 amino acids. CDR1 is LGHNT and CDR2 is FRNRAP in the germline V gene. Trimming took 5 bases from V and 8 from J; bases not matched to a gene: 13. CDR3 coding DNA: TGTGCTAGTGGTCCCCGGGAGGGGACAGGGGGCGGGAAGCCCCAGCATTTT. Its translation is CASGPREGTGGGKPQHF.

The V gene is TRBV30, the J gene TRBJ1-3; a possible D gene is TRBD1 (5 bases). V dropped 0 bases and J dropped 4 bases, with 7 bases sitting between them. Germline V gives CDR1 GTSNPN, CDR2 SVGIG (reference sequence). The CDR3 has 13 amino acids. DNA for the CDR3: TGTGCCTGGAGTGTTGCAGGGGGAAACACCATATATTTT. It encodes CAWSVAGGNTIYF.

The CDR3 coding sequence is TGTGCCAGCAGTCCGGGAGGGCACTCCTACAATGAGCAGTTCTTC. The encoded protein is CASSPGGHSYNEQFF. This chain links TRBV6-5 with TRBJ2-1, with TRBD2 matching over 8 bases. There are 15 residues in the CDR3. The germline V gene has CDR1 MNHEY and CDR2 SVGAGI. Trimming at V came to 5 bases and at J to 0 bases, leaving 3 bases not matched to a gene.

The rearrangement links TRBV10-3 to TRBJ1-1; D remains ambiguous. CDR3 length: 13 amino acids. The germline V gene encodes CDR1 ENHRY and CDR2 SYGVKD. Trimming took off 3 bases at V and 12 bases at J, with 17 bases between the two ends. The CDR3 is CAISDSPAPETFF. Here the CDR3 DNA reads TGTGCCATCAGTGATTCTCCGGCTCCAGAAACTTTCTTT.

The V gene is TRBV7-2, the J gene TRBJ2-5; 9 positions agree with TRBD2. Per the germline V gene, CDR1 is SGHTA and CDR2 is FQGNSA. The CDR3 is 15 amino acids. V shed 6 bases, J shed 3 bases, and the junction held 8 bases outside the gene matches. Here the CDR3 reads CASRDGRTSEETQYF. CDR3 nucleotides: TGTGCCAGCAGGGACGGTAGGACTAGCGAAGAGACCCAGTACTTC.

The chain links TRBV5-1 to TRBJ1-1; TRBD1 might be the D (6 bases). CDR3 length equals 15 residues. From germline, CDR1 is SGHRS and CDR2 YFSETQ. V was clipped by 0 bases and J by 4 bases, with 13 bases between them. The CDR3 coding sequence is TGCGCCAGCAGCTTGGGGGACACAATCGGCACTGAAGCTTTCTTT. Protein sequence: CASSLGDTIGTEAFF.

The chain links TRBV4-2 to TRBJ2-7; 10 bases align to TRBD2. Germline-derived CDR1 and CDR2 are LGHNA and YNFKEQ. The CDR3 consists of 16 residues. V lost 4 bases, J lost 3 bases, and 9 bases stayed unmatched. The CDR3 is CASSPYGASGSYEQYF. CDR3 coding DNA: TGTGCCAGCAGCCCCTATGGGGCTAGCGGGAGCTACGAGCAGTACTTC.

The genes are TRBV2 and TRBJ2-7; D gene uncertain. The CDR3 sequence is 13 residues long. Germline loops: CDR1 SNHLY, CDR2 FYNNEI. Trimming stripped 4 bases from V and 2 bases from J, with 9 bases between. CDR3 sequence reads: CASSGAVTYEQYF. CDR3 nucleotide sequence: TGTGCCAGCAGTGGGGCAGTGACCTACGAGCAGTACTTC.

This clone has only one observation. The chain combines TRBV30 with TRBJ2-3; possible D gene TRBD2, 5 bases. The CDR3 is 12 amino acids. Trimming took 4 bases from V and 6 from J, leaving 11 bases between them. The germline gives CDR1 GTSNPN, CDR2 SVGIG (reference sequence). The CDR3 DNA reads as TGTGCCTGGAACCTAGGCGGGGATACGCAGTATTTT. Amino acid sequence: CAWNLGGDTQYF.

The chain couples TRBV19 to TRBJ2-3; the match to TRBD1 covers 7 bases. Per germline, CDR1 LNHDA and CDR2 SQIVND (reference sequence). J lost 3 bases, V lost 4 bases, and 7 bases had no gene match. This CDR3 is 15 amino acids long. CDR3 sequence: CASSKQRQGTDTQYF. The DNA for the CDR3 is TGTGCCAGTAGTAAACAAAGACAGGGAACAGATACGCAGTATTTT.

The CDR3 sequence is CASSRTAIEAFF. The CDR3, as DNA: TGTGCCAGCAGCCGGACAGCGATTGAAGCTTTCTTT. V is TRBV21-1 and J is TRBJ1-1; TRBD1 is the table's D call and was not checked against the DNA. TRBV21-1 is a recognized pseudogene. CDR3 length: 12 amino acids.

The CDR3 DNA is TGTGCCAGCAGCGACCCGGGACAGGAGAATGAAAAACTGTTTTTT. This encodes CASSDPGQENEKLFF. The V and J genes are TRBV6-6 and TRBJ1-4, with 8 positions matching TRBD1. V shed 6 bases and J 5 bases; nucleotides not matched to a gene: 8. Looked up from germline, CDR1 is MNHNY and CDR2 is SVGAGI (reference sequence). The CDR3 is 15 residues long.

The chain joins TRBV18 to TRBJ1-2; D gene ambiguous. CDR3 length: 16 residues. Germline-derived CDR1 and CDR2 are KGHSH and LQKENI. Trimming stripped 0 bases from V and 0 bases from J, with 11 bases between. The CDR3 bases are TGTGCCAGCTCACCACCGACGGGGTTAGCTAACTATGGCTACACCTTC. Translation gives CASSPPTGLANYGYTF.

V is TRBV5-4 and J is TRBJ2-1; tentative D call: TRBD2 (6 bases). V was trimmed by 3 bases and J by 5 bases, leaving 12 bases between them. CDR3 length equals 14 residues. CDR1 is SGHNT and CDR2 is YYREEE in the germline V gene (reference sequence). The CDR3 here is CASSSRGDNNEQFF. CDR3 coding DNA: TGTGCCAGCAGCTCGCGGGGTGATAACAATGAGCAGTTCTTC.

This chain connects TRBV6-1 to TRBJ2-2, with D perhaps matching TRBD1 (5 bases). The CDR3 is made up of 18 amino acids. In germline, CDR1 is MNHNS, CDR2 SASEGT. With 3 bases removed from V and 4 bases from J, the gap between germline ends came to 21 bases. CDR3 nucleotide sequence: TGTGCCAGCAGTGACACCAAATACAGGTACCAAACCACCGGGGAGCTGTTTTTT. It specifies CASSDTKYRYQTTGELFF.

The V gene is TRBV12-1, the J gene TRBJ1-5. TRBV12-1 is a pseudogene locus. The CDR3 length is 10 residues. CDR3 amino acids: CASKGKPQHF. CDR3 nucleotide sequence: TGTGCCAGCAAGGGAAAGCCCCAGCATTTT.

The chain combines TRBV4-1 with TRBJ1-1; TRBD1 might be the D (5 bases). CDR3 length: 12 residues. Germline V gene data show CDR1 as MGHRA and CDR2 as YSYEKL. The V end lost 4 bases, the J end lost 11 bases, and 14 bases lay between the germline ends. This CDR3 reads CASSPGGALAFF. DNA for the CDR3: TGCGCCAGCAGCCCTGGCGGGGCCTTGGCTTTCTTT.

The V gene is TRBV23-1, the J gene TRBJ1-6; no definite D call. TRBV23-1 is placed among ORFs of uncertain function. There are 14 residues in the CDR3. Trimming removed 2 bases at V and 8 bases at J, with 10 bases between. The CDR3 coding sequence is TGCGCCAGCAGTCAACCGTTTACCCATTCACCCCTCCACTTT. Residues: CASSQPFTHSPLHF.

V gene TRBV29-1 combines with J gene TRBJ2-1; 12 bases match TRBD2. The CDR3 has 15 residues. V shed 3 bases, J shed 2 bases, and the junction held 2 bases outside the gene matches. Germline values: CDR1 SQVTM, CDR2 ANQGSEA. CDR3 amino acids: CSVELAGGPYNEQFF. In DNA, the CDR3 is TGCAGCGTTGAGCTAGCGGGGGGGCCCTACAATGAGCAGTTCTTC.

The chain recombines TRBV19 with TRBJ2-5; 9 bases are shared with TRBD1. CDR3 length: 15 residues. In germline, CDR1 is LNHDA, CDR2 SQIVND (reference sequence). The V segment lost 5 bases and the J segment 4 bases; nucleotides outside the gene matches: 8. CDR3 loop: CASSPGGQGRETQYF. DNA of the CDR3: TGTGCCAGTAGTCCAGGCGGACAGGGGCGAGAGACCCAGTACTTC.

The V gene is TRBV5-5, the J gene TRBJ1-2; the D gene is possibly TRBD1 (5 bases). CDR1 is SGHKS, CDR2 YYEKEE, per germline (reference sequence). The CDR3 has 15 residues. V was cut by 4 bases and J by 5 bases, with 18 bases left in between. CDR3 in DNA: TGTGCCAGCAGCCCCCCATTTGCAGGGAAGTATGGCTACACCTTC. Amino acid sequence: CASSPPFAGKYGYTF.

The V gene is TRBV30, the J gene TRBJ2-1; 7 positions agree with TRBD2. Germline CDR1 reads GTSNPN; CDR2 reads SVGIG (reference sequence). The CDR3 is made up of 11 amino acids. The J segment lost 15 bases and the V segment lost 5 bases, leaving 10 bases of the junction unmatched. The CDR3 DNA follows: TGTGCCTGGGGGGAGGGTTTCCGTCCGTTCTTC. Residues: CAWGEGFRPFF. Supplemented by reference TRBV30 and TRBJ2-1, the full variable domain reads SQTIHQWPATLVQPVGSPLSLECTVEGTSNPNLYWYRQAAGRGLQLLFYSVGIGQISSEVPQNLSASRPQDRQFILSSKKLLLSDSGFYLCAWGEGFRPFFGPGTRLTVL.

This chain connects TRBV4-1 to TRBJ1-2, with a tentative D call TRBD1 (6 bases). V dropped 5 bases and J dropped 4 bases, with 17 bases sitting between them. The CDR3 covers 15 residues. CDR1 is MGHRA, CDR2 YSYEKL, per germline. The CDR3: CASSYPGHKSYGYTF. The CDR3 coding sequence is TGCGCCAGCAGCTACCCGGGACACAAAAGCTATGGCTACACCTTC.

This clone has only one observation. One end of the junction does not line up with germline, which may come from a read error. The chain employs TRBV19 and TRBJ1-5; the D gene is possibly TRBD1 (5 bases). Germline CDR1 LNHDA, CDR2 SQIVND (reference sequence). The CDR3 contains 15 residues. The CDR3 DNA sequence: TGTGCCAGTAACCGGGGGACGGGTAGCCATCAGCCCCAGCATTTT. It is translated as CASNRGTGSHQPQHF.

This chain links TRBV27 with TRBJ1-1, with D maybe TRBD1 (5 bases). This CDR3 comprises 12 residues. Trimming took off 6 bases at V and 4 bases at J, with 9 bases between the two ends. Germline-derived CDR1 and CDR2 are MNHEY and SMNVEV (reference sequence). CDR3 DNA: TGTGCCAGCAGCCGCGGGGGCACTGAAGCTTTCTTT. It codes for CASSRGGTEAFF.

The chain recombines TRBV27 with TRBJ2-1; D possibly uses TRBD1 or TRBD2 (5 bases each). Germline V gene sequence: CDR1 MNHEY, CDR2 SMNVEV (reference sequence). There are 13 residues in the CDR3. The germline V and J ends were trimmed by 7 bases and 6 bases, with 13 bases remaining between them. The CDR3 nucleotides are TGTGCCAGCACCCCGGGACCGGGCAATGAGCAGTTCTTC. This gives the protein CASTPGPGNEQFF.

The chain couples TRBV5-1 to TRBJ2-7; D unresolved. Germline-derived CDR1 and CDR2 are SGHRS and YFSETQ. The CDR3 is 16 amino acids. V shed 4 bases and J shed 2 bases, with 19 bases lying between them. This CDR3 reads CASSLNLEFLTYEQYF. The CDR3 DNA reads TGCGCCAGCAGCCTAAACCTGGAGTTTTTAACCTACGAGCAGTACTTC.

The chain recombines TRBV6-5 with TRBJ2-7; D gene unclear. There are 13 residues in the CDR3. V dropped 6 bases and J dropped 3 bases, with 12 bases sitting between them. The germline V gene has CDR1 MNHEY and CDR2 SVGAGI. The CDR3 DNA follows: TGTGCCAGCAGCCACCAGGCCCTCTACGAGCAGTACTTC. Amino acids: CASSHQALYEQYF.

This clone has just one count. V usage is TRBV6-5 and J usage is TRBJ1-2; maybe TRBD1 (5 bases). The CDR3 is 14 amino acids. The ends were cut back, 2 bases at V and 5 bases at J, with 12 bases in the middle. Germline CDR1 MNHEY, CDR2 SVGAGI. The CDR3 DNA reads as TGTGCCAGCAGTTACGGGGGTCTGAGTTATGGCTACACCTTC. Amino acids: CASSYGGLSYGYTF.

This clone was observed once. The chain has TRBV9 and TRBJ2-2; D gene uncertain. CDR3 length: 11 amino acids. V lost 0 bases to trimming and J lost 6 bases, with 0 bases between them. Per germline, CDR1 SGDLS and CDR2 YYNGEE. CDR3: CASSVAGELFF. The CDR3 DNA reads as TGTGCCAGCAGCGTAGCCGGGGAGCTGTTTTTT.

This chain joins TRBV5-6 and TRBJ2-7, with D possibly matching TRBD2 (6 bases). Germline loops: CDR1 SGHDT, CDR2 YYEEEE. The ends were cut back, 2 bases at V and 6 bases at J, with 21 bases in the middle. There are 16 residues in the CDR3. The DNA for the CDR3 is TGTGCCAGCAGCTTCCGCGCGGGACCCTCTCCGCCCGAGCAGTACTTC. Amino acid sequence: CASSFRAGPSPPEQYF.